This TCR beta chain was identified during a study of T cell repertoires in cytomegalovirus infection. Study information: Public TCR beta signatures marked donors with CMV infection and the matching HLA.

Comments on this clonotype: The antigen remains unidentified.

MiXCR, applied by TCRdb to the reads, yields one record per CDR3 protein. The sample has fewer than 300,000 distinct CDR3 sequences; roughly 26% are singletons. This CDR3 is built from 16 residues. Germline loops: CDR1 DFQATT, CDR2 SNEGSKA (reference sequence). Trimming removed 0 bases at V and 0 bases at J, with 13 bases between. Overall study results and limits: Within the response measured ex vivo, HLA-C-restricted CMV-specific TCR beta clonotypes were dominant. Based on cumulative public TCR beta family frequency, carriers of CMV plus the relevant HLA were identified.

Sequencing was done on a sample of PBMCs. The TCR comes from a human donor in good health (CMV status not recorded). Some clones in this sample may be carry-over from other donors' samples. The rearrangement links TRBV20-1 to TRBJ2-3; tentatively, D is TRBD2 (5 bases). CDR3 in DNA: TGCAGTGCTAGAGATTTGGCGCGGACTAGCACAGATACGCAGTATTTT. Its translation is CSARDLARTSTDTQYF.